One sample yielded the 9 T cell receptor beta chains listed below, sequenced in a study of OX40 agonist ivuxolimab in advanced cancers. Sequenced by immunoSEQ multiplex PCR; TCRdb stores in-frame clones only, minus some. The sample has under 85,000 clones; under 80% are singletons. The sequencing used CD4+ or CD8+ T cells sorted from blood, collected in a trial of the OX40 agonist ivuxolimab. These receptors originate from an adult with an advanced solid tumor such as melanoma, head and neck, liver or kidney cancer.

The rearrangement joins TRBV10-1 to TRBJ2-2; 9 bases map to TRBD1. The CDR3 totals 13 residues. The V gene's germline CDR1 is WNHNN and CDR2 SYGVQD (reference sequence). V trimming: 9 bases; J trimming: 4 bases; junction bases outside the gene matches: 3. CDR3 sequence reads: CASRQGGTGELFF. CDR3 in DNA: TGCGCCAGTAGACAGGGGGGCACCGGGGAGCTGTTTTTT.

The chain links TRBV5-4 to TRBJ2-2; D gene unclear. Trimming shortened V by 0 bases and J by 1 base, and 4 bases separated the two germline ends. Germline CDR1 SGHNT, CDR2 YYREEE (reference sequence). CDR3 length: 14 amino acids. The CDR3 DNA reads TGTGCCAGCAGCTTGGGACAGAACACCGGGGAGCTGTTTTTT. Encoded protein: CASSLGQNTGELFF.

The table lists this clone with a few counts. The chain couples TRBV21-1 to TRBJ1-1; the D call TRBD1 from the table was never checked on the DNA. TRBV21-1 is tagged as a pseudogene. This CDR3 comprises 14 residues. DNA of the CDR3: TGTGCCAGCAGCAAAGAAGACAGGGGCCCTGAAGCTTTCTTT. Its translation is CASSKEDRGPEAFF.

This chain connects TRBV11-2 to TRBJ1-5; 7 bases line up with TRBD1. This CDR3 spans 15 amino acids. J gave up 5 bases and V 5 bases, and 9 bases lay outside the gene matches. Germline CDR1 SGHAT, CDR2 FQNNGV. Here the CDR3 reads CASSPHTGEDQPQHF. The CDR3 DNA is TGTGCCAGCAGCCCCCACACAGGGGAGGATCAGCCCCAGCATTTT.

The genes are TRBV5-4 and TRBJ1-1; 7 bases are shared with TRBD1. The CDR3 has 12 amino acids. V was pared by 1 base and J by 11 bases, with 5 bases of the junction left unmatched. CDR1 and CDR2 from the germline V gene are SGHNT and YYREEE (reference sequence). Written as DNA, the CDR3 is TGTGCCAGCAGCTTGCGAACAGGGGAGGCTTTCTTT. Translation: CASSLRTGEAFF.

The V gene is TRBV2, the J gene TRBJ2-5, with 7 bases fitting TRBD2. The end of the DNA fits TRBJ2-7 better, so the J call may be wrong. From germline, CDR1 is SNHLY and CDR2 FYNNEI. This CDR3 spans 11 amino acids. The DNA of the CDR3 is TGTGCCAGCAGACTAGCGTTCGAGCAGTACTTC. Translating it yields CASRLAFEQYF.

This chain joins TRBV7-2 and TRBJ2-3; D is unresolved. V dropped 4 bases and J dropped 2 bases, with 7 bases sitting between them. The germline CDR1 and CDR2 sequences are SGHTA and FQGNSA. The CDR3 runs 13 residues. The CDR3: CASSSLLTDTQYF. The DNA for the CDR3 is TGTGCCAGCAGCTCCCTCCTCACAGATACGCAGTATTTT.

This clone was seen a few times. The gene calls are TRBV6-5 and TRBJ1-3; D uncertain. The V end lost 0 bases, the J end lost 4 bases, and 4 bases lay between the germline ends. The CDR3 has 13 residues. Germline V gene lookup returns CDR1 MNHEY and CDR2 SVGAGI. CDR3 bases: TGTGCCAGCAGTTACTCTAAGGGAAACACCATATATTTT. It is translated as CASSYSKGNTIYF.

Sample share makes this clone medium-sized (0.01 to 0.1%). The CDR3 is CASSLKGRPYEQYF. The CDR3, as DNA: TGTGCCAGCAGCTTAAAGGGGCGGCCCTACGAGCAGTACTTC. The chain recombines TRBV5-4 with TRBJ2-7; TRBD1 is a possible D gene (5 bases). Germline CDR1 is SGHNT and CDR2 is YYREEE (reference sequence). Trimming took 2 bases from V and 2 from J, leaving 11 bases between them. The CDR3 covers 14 residues.